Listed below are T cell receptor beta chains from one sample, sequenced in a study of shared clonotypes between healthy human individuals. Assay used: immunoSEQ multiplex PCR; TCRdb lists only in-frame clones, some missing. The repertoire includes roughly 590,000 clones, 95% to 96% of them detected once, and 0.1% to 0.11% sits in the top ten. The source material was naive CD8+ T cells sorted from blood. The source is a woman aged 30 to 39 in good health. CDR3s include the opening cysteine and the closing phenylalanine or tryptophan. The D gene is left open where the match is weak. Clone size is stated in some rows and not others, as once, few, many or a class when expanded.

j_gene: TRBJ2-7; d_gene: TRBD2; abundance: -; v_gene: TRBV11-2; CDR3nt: TGTGCCAGCAGTTGGACTAGCGGGGGCTACGAGCAGTACTTC; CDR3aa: CASSWTSGGYEQYF
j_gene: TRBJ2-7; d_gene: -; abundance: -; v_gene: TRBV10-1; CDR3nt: TGCGCCAGCAGTCCCTCCATCGTTCAAACCTACGAGCAGTACTTC; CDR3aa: CASSPSIVQTYEQYF
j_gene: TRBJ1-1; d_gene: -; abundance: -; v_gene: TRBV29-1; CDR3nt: TGCAGCGTTGAAGAGTGGCACTCCGGTAGGGGCTACACTGAAGCTTTCTTT; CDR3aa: CSVEEWHSGRGYTEAFF
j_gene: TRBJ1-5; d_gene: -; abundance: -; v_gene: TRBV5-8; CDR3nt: TGTGCCAGCAGCTTGGCGGAGCCCCAGCATTTT; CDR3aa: CASSLAEPQHF
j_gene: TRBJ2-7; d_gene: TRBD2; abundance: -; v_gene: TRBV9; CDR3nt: TGTGCCAGCAGCGAGACTAGCGGGAACGAGCAGTACTTC; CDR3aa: CASSETSGNEQYF
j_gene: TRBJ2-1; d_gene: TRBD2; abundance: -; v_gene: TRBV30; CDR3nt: TGTGCCTGGAGTGTAACTCTAGCGGGGCCCAATGAGCAGTTCTTC; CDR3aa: CAWSVTLAGPNEQFF
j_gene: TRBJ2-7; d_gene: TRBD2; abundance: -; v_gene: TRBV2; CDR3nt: TGTGCCAGCAGTGAATCACGGGAGGTAGGTGAAGAGCAGTACTTC; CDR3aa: CASSESREVGEEQYF
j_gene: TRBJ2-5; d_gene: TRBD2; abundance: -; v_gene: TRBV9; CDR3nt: TGTGCCAGCAGCGACCCAATAGTGGCTAGCGGGAGAGGTGAGACCCAGTACTTC; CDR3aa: CASSDPIVASGRGETQYF
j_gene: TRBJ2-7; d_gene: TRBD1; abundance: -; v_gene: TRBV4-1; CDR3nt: TGCGCCAGCAGCCAAGGGACAGGGGGCCCCTACGAGCAGTACTTC; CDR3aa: CASSQGTGGPYEQYF
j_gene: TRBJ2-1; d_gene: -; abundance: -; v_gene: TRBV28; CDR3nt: TGTGCCAGCAGTTTAATCTTGAGCGGAAAGAGGAATGAGCAGTTCTTC; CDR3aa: CASSLILSGKRNEQFF
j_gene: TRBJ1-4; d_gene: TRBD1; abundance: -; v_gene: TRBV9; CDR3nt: TGTGCCAGCAGCGTAGGGGACAGGGGAGAAAAACTGTTTTTT; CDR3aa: CASSVGDRGEKLFF
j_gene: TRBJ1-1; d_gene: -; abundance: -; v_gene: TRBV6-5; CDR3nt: TGTGCCAGCAGTCACGGCACAGGGAACACTGAAGCTTTCTTT; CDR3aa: CASSHGTGNTEAFF
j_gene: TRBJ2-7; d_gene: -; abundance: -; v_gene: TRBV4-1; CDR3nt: TGCGCCAGCAGCTACTTTCAGGGGACCTACGAGCAGTACTTC; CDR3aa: CASSYFQGTYEQYF
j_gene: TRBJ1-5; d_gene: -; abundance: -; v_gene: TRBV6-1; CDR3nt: TGTGCCAGCAGAAAGCATCCCACGGGGAATCAGCCCCAGCATTTT; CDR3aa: CASRKHPTGNQPQHF
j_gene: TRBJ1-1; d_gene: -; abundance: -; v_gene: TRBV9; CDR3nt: TGTGCCAGCAGCGTAGTCGGCAGAAACACTGAAGCTTTCTTT; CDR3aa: CASSVVGRNTEAFF
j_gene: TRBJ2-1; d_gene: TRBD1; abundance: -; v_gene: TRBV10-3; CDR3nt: TGTGCCATCAGTGACTCGGGACAGGGATACAATGAGCAGTTCTTC; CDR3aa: CAISDSGQGYNEQFF
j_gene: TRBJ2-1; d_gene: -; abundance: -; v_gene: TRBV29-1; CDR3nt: TGCAGCGTTAGTCCCGACTTCTCCTACAATGAGCAGTTCTTC; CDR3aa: CSVSPDFSYNEQFF
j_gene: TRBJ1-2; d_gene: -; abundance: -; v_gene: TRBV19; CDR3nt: TGTGCCAGTAGTATAGACCCAGCCGCGGAGAAGTTGACGGTGGAAGGCTACACCTTC; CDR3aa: CASSIDPAAEKLTVEGYTF
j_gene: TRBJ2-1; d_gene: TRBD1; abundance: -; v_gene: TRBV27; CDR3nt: TGTGCCAGCAGTCCCTCGACAGGGGGTTTAGATGAGCAGTTCTTC; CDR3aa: CASSPSTGGLDEQFF
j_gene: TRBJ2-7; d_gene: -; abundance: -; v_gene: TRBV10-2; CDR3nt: TGCGCCAGCAGTGAGTTGAGTCTAGCGTCCTACGAGCAGTACTTC; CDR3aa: CASSELSLASYEQYF
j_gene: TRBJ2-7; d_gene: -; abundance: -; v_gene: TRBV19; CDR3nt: TGTGCCAGTAGCCTCCAGGGTCCCAACGAGCAGTACTTC; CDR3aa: CASSLQGPNEQYF
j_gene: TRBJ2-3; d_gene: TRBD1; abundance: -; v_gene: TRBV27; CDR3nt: TGTGCCAGCAGTATGGGACAGGGATGGACAGATACGCAGTATTTT; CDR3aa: CASSMGQGWTDTQYF
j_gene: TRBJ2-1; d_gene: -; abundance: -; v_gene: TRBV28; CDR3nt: TGTGCCAGCAGTTACCCCGCGGGTAGCTCCTACAATGAGCAGTTCTTC; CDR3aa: CASSYPAGSSYNEQFF
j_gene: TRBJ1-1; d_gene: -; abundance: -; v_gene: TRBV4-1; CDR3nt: TGCGCCAGCAGCCATCTGGGGGCATCGGACACTGAAGCTTTCTTT; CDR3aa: CASSHLGASDTEAFF
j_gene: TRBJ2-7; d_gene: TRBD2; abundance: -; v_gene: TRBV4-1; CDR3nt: TGCGCCAGCAGCCAGGTGAGACTAGCGGGATACTACGAGCAGTACTTC; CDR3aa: CASSQVRLAGYYEQYF
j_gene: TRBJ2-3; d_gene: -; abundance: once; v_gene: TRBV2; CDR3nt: TGTGCCAGCAGTGAGGCCCGAACAGATACGCAGTATTTT; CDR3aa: CASSEARTDTQYF
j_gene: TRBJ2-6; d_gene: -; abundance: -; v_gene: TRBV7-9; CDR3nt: TGTGCCAGCAGCTCCCTGATGGGGCCAGATCGATCTGGGGCCAACGTCCTGACTTTC; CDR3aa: CASSSLMGPDRSGANVLTF
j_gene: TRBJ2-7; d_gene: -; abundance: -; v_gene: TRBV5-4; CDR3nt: TGTGCCAGCAGCTTGGCCCTAGGGAGCTCCTACGAGCAGTACTTC; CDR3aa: CASSLALGSSYEQYF
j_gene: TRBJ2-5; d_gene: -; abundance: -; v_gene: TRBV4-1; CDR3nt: TGCGCCAGCAGCCAAGACGGGACCGCCGGTCAGACCCAGTACTTC; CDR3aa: CASSQDGTAGQTQYF
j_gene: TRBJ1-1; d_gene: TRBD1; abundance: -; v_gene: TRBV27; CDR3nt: TGTGCCAGCAGTCCCTCACAGGGGGAAAGGTACACTGAAGCTTTCTTT; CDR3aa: CASSPSQGERYTEAFF
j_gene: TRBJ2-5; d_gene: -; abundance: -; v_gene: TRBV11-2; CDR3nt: TGTGCCAGCAGCTTAGAATCCGGCAAGCAAGAGACCCAGTACTTC; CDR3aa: CASSLESGKQETQYF
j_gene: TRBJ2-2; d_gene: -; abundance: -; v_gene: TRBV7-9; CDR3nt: TGTGCCAGCAGATCCCAGGACAGAGGACAAGACGGGGAGCTGTTTTTT; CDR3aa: CASRSQDRGQDGELFF
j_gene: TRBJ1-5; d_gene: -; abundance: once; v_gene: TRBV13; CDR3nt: TGTGCCAGCAGCTCGCGGGACCTAGGGAACAATCAGCCCCAGCATTTT; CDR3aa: CASSSRDLGNNQPQHF
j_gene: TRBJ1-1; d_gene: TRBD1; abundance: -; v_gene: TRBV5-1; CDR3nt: TGCGCCAGCAGCTCCACCAGGGGGACAGGGTTTGCGGCTTTCTTT; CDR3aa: CASSSTRGTGFAAFF
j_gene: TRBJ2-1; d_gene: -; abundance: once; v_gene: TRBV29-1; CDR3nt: TGCAGCGTGCCTGGGACTCTGACCTACAATGAGCAGTTCTTC; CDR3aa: CSVPGTLTYNEQFF
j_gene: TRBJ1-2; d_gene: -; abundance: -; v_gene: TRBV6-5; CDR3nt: TGTGCCAGCAGTTACGGGGGGATCTATGGCTACACCTTC; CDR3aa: CASSYGGIYGYTF
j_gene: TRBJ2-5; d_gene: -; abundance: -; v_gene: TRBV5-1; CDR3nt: TGCGCCAGCACGGGAGCAAGAGAGACCCAGTACTTC; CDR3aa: CASTGARETQYF
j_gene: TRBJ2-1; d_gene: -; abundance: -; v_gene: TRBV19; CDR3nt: TGTGCCACTCACGAAAGAGGGATGGGATACAATGAGCAGTTCTTC; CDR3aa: CATHERGMGYNEQFF
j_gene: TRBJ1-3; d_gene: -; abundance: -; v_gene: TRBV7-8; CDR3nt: TGTGCCAGCAGCTTTTACCCGGACAGAGCCAAGGGAAACACCATATATTTT; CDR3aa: CASSFYPDRAKGNTIYF
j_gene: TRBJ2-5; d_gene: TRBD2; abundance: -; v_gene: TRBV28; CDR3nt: TGTGCCAGCAGTTTAGGGCTAGCGGGAGTAGAGACCCAGTACTTC; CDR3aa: CASSLGLAGVETQYF
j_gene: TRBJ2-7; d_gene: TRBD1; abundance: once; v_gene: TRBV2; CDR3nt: TGTGCCAGCAGCAACCAGGACAGGGTCCTTACGACTTCCTACGAGCAGTACTTC; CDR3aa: CASSNQDRVLTTSYEQYF
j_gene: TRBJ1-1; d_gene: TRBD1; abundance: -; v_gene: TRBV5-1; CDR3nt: TGCGCCAGCAGTTCAGACGGGACAGGGTATACTGAAGCTTTCTTT; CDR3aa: CASSSDGTGYTEAFF